Following are 11 T cell receptor beta chains from one sample sequenced in a study of T cell responses to AZD1222 COVID-19 vaccine. Clones were read by immunoSEQ multiplex PCR, and TCRdb kept only the in-frame ones, dropping some. The table lists 150,000 or so clones, around 90% of them singletons. Sample: peripheral blood, taken on day 0 of AZD1222 vaccination. Every receptor here comes from an adult in good health.

The V call is TRBV2, the J call TRBJ1-4; TRBD1 agrees at 7 bases. Per the germline V gene, CDR1 is SNHLY and CDR2 is FYNNEI. V dropped 6 bases and J dropped 0; count of bases not matched to a gene: 4. The CDR3 extends over 15 amino acids. CDR3 bases: TGTGCCAGCAGACAGGGGACTACAACTAATGAAAAACTGTTTTTT. Translated, it gives CASRQGTTTNEKLFF.

The chain couples TRBV7-7 to TRBJ2-2, with a possible D match to TRBD2 (8 bases). The CDR3 has 14 residues. CDR1 and CDR2 from the germline V gene are SSHAT and FNYEAQ (reference sequence). In nucleotides, the CDR3 is TGTGCTACCTCGGGAGGGGGCGACACCGGGGAGCTGTTTTTT. Encoded protein: CATSGGGDTGELFF.

This chain connects TRBV6-5 to TRBJ1-2; D gene uncertain. Germline V CDR1 and CDR2: MNHEY, SVGAGI. CDR3 length equals 14 residues. V was clipped by 8 bases and J by 4 bases, with 17 bases between them. The CDR3 DNA reads TGTGCCAGCGTCCCCGGACCCACTGTCTATGGCTACACCTTC. Amino acid sequence: CASVPGPTVYGYTF.

The chain joins TRBV6-5 to TRBJ2-1, with TRBD2 identical over 8 bases. Germline values: CDR1 MNHEY, CDR2 SVGAGI. The CDR3 contains 15 residues. V lost 6 bases and J lost 4; bases outside the gene matches: 8. The CDR3 DNA follows: TGTGCCAGCAGCCCGGGAGGGGGGGGGTACAATGAGCAGTTCTTC. It encodes CASSPGGGGYNEQFF.

This chain connects TRBV10-3 to TRBJ2-1; 10 positions match TRBD2. V was clipped by 6 bases and J by 2 bases; unmatched bases: 10. Germline V gene data show CDR1 as ENHRY and CDR2 as SYGVKD. This CDR3 is built from 17 residues. CDR3 region: CAIRGGTSGEAYNEQFF. CDR3 bases: TGTGCCATCAGGGGGGGTACTAGCGGGGAGGCCTACAATGAGCAGTTCTTC.

The chain links TRBV7-3 to TRBJ2-3; no clear D. The V and J ends lost 2 bases and 0 bases respectively, with 9 bases between them. The CDR3 loop spans 15 amino acids. Per germline, CDR1 SGHTA and CDR2 FQGTGA. CDR3: CASSLLVSSTDTQYF. The DNA of the CDR3 is TGTGCCAGCAGCTTATTAGTTAGCAGCACAGATACGCAGTATTTT.

The chain employs TRBV5-4 and TRBJ1-1; TRBD1 agrees at 7 bases. CDR1 SGHNT and CDR2 YYREEE come from the germline V gene (reference sequence). The ends lost 3 bases at V and 5 bases at J; junction bases unmatched: 4. The CDR3 has 13 amino acids. The CDR3, as DNA: TGTGCCAGCAGCTCAGGGACAGAGACTGAAGCTTTCTTT. Protein sequence: CASSSGTETEAFF. The full variable domain, its missing parts supplied by reference TRBV5-4 and TRBJ1-1, is ETGVTQSPTHLIKTRGQQVTLRCSSQSGHNTVSWYQQALGQGPQFIFQYYREEENGRGNFPPRFSGLQFPNYSSELNVNALELDDSALYLCASSSGTETEAFFGQGTRLTVV.

The rearrangement joins TRBV7-6 to TRBJ1-1; TRBD1 matches 7 bases. After removal of 1 base from V and 4 bases from J, the junction contained 9 bases not matched to a gene. CDR1 is SGHVS and CDR2 is FNYEAQ in the germline V gene. The CDR3 length is 16 residues. CDR3 DNA sequence: TGTGCCAGCAGCTTAGGTGGACAGGAGTACGGCACTGAAGCTTTCTTT. Its protein is CASSLGGQEYGTEAFF.

The genes are TRBV9 and TRBJ2-3; 10 bases agree with TRBD2. Per germline, CDR1 SGDLS and CDR2 YYNGEE. J was trimmed by 4 bases and V by 0 bases; bases with no gene match: 8. The CDR3 is 17 amino acids. CDR3 sequence reads: CASSVAQREGSPDTQYF. The CDR3 DNA sequence: TGTGCCAGCAGCGTAGCTCAGCGGGAGGGTTCTCCAGATACGCAGTATTTT.

The chain couples TRBV19 to TRBJ2-3, with D unresolved. CDR3 length equals 15 residues. Germline values: CDR1 LNHDA, CDR2 SQIVND (reference sequence). Deletions cut 3 bases from V and 0 bases from J, with 10 bases between. DNA for the CDR3: TGTGCCAGTAGTATTTCTCTAACTAGCACAGATACGCAGTATTTT. Residues: CASSISLTSTDTQYF.

V and J are TRBV6-5 and TRBJ1-4; D perhaps matches TRBD1 (6 bases). Germline CDR1 MNHEY, CDR2 SVGAGI. Trimming removed 6 bases at V and 4 bases at J, with 12 bases between. The CDR3 is 14 amino acids. CDR3: CASRQGWDNEKLFF. In nucleotides, the CDR3 is TGTGCCAGCAGGCAGGGGTGGGATAATGAAAAACTGTTTTTT.